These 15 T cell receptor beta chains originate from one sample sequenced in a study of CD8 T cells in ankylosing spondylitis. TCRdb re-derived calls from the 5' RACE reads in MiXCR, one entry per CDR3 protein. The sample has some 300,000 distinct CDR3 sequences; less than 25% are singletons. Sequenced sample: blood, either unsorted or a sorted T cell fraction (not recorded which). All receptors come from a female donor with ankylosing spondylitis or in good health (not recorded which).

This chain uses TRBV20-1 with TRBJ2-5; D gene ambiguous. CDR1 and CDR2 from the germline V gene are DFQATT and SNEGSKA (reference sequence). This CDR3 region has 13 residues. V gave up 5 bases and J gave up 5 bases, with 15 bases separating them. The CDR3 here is CSAGKGIGETQYF. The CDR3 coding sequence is TGCAGTGCTGGGAAAGGGATTGGTGAGACCCAGTACTTC.

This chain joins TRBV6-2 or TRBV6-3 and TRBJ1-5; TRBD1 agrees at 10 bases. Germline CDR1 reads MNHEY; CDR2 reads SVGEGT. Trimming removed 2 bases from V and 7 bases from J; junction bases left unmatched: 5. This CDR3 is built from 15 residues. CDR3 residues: CASSYMGQGRQPQHF. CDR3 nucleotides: TGTGCCAGCAGTTACATGGGACAGGGGAGACAGCCCCAGCATTTT.

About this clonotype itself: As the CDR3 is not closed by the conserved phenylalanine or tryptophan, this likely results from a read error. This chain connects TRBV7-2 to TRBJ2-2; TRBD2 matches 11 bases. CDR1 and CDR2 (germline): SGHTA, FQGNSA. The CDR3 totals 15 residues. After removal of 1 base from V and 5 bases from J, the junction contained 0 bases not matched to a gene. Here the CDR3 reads CASSLVAGGTGELFS. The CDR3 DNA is TGTGCCAGCAGCTTAGTAGCGGGGGGGACCGGGGAGCTGTTTTCT.

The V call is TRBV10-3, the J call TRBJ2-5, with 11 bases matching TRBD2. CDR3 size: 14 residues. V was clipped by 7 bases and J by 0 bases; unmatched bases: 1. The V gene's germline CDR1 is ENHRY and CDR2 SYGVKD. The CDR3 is CAIKGLADQETQYF. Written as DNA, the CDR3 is TGTGCCATCAAGGGACTAGCGGACCAAGAGACCCAGTACTTC.

CDR3 region: CASSGRQGGYGYTF. The CDR3 DNA is TGTGCCAGCAGTGGCCGACAGGGCGGCTATGGCTACACCTTC. The genes are TRBV6-1 and TRBJ1-2, with TRBD1 matching over 7 bases. Germline values: CDR1 MNHNS, CDR2 SASEGT. Trimming cost V 4 bases and J 4 bases; bases outside gene matches: 6. This CDR3 region has 14 residues.

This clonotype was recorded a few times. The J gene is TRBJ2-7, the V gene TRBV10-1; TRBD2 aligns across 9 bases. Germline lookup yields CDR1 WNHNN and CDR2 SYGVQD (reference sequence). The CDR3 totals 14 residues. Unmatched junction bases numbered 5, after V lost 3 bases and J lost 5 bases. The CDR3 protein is CASSDGGRADEQYF. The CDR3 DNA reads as TGCGCCAGCAGTGACGGCGGGAGGGCAGACGAGCAGTACTTC.

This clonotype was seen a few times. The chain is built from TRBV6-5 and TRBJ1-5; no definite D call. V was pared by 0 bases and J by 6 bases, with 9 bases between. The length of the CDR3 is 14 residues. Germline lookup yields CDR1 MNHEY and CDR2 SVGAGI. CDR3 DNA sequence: TGTGCCAGCAGTTACTCGCCTAGATTTCAGCCCCAGCATTTT. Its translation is CASSYSPRFQPQHF.

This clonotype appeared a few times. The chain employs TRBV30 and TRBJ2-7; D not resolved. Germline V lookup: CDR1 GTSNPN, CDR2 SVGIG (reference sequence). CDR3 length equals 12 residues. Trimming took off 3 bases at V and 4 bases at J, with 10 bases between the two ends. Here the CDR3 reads CAWSPQRYEQYF. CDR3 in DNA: TGTGCCTGGAGCCCCCAAAGGTACGAGCAGTACTTC. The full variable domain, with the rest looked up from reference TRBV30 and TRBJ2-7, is SQTIHQWPATLVQPVGSPLSLECTVEGTSNPNLYWYRQAAGRGLQLLFYSVGIGQISSEVPQNLSASRPQDRQFILSSKKLLLSDSGFYLCAWSPQRYEQYFGPGTRLTVT.

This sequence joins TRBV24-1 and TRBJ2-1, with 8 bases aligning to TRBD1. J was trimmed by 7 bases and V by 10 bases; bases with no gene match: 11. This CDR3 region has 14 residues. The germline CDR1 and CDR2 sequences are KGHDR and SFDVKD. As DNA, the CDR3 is TGTGCCACGGAGACAGGGGATTTTCGGAATGAGCAGTTCTTC. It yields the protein CATETGDFRNEQFF.

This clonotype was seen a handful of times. CDR3 protein: CASSSSRLAGSNEQFF. CDR3 DNA: TGTGCCAGCAGTTCCTCTCGACTAGCGGGGAGCAATGAGCAGTTCTTC. The V gene is TRBV6-5, the J gene TRBJ2-1, with 11 bases matching TRBD2. The CDR3 is made up of 16 amino acids. The J segment lost 6 bases and the V segment lost 4 bases, leaving 8 bases of the junction unmatched. CDR1 and CDR2 from the germline V gene are MNHEY and SVGAGI.

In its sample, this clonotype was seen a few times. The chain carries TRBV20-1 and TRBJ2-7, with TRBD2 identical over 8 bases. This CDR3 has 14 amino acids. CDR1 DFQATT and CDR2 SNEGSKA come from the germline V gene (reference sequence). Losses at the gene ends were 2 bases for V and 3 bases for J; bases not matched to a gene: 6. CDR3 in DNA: TGCAGTGCTAGAAACCCCGGGACTAGCTACGAGCAGTACTTC. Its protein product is CSARNPGTSYEQYF.

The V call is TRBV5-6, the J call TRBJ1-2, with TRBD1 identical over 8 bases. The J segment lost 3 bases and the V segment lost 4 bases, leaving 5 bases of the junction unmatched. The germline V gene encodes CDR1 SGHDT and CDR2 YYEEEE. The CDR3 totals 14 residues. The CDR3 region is CASSARQGYYGYTF. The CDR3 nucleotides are TGTGCCAGCAGCGCAAGACAGGGGTACTATGGCTACACCTTC.

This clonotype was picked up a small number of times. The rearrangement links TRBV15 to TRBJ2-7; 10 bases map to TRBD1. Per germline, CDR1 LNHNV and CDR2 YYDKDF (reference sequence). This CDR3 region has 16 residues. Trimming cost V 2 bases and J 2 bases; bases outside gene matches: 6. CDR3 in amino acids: CATSRRTGTGAYEQYF. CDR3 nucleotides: TGTGCCACCAGCAGAAGAACCGGGACAGGGGCCTACGAGCAGTACTTC.

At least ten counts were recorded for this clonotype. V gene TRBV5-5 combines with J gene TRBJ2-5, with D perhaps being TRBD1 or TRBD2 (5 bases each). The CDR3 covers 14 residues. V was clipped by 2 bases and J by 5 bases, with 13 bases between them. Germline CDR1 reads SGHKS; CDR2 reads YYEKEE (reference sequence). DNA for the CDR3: TGTGCCAGCAGCTTCGCGTTACGGGGCGAGACCCAGTACTTC. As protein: CASSFALRGETQYF.

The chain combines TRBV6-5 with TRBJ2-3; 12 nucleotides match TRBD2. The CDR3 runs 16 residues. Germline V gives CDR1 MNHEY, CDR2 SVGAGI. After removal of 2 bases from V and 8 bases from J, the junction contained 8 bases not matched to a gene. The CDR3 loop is CASSYVLAGGPSTQYF. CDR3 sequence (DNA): TGTGCCAGCAGTTACGTTCTAGCGGGAGGGCCCTCTACGCAGTATTTT.